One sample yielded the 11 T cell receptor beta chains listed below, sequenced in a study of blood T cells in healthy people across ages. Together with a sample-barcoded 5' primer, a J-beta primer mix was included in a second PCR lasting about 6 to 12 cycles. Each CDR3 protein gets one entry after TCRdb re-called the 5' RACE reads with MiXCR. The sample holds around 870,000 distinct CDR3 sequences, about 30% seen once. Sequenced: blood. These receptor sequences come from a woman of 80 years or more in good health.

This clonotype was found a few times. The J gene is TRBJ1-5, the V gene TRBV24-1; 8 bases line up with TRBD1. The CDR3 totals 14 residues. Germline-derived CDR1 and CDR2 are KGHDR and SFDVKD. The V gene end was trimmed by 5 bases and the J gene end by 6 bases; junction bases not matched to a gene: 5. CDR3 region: CATSGQGAGQPQHF. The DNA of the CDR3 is TGTGCCACCAGTGGTCAGGGGGCGGGTCAGCCCCAGCATTTT.

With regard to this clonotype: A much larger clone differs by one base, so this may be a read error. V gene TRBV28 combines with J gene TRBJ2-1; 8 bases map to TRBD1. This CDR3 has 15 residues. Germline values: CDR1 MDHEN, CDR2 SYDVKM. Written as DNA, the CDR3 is TGTGCCAGCAAGACAGGGGAAACCTTATACAATGAGCGGTTCTTC. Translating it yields CASKTGETLYNERFF. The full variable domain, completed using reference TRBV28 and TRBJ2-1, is DVKVTQSSRYLVKRTGEKVFLECVQDMDHENMFWYRQDPGLGLRLIYFSYDVKMKEKGDIPEGYSVSREKKERFSLILESASTNQTSMYLCASKTGETLYNERFFGPGTRLTVL.

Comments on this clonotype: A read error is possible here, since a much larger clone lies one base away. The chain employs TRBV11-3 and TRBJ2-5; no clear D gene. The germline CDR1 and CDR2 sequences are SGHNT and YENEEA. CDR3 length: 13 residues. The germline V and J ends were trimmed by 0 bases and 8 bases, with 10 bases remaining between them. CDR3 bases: TGTGCCAGCAGCTTAGAAGTAGTAGACACCCAGTACTTC. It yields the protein CASSLEVVDTQYF.

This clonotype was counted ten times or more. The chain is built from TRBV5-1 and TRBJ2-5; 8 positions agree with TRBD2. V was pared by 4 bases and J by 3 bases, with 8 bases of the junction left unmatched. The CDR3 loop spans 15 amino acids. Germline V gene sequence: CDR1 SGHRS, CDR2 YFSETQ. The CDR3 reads CASSGAGTRKETQYF. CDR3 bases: TGCGCCAGCAGCGGGGCCGGGACTAGAAAAGAGACCCAGTACTTC.

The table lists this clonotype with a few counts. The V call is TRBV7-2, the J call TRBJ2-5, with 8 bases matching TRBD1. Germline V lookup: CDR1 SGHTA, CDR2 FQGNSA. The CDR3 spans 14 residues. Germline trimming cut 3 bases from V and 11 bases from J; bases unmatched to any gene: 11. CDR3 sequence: CASSFSGQGNQQYF. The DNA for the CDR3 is TGTGCCAGCAGCTTTTCCGGACAGGGTAATCAGCAGTACTTC.

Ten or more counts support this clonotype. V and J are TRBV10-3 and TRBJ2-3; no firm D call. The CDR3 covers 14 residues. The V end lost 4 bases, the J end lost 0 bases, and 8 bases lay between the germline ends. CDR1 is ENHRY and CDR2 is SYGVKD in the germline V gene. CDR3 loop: CAISGVSSTDTQYF. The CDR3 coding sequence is TGTGCCATCAGTGGGGTGTCGAGCACAGATACGCAGTATTTT.

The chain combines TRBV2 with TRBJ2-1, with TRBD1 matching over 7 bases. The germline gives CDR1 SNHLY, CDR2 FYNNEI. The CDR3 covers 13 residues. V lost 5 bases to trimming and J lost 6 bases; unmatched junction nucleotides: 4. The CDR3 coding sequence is TGTGCCAGCAGTTCCCAGGGGGTCAATGAGCAGTTCTTC. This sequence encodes CASSSQGVNEQFF.

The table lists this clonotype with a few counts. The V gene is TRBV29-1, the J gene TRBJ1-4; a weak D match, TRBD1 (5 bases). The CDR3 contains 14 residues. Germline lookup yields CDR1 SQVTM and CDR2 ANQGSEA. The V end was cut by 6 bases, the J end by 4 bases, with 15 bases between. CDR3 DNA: TGCAGCGTCCGAGCCGGGACGATTAATGAAAAACTGTTTTTT. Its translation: CSVRAGTINEKLFF.

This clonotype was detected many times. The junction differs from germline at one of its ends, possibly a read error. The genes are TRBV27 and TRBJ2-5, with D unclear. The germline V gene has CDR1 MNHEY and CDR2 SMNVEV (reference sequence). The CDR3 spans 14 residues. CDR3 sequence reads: CASSFGRPQGTQYF. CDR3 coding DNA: TGTGCCAGCAGTTTTGGCCGACCGCAAGGGACCCAGTACTTC.

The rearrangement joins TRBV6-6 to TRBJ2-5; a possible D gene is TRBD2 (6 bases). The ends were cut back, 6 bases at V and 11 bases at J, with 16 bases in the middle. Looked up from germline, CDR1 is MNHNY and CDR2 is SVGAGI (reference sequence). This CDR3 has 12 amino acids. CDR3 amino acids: CASSSGVPKQYF. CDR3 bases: TGTGCCAGCAGCTCGGGGGTGCCGAAGCAGTACTTC.

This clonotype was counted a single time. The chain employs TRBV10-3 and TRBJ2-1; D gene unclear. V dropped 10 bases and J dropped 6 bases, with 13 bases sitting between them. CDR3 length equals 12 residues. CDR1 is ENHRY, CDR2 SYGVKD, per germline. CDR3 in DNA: TGTGCCACTCACAAGGGAAGCAATGAGCAGTTCTTC. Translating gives CATHKGSNEQFF.